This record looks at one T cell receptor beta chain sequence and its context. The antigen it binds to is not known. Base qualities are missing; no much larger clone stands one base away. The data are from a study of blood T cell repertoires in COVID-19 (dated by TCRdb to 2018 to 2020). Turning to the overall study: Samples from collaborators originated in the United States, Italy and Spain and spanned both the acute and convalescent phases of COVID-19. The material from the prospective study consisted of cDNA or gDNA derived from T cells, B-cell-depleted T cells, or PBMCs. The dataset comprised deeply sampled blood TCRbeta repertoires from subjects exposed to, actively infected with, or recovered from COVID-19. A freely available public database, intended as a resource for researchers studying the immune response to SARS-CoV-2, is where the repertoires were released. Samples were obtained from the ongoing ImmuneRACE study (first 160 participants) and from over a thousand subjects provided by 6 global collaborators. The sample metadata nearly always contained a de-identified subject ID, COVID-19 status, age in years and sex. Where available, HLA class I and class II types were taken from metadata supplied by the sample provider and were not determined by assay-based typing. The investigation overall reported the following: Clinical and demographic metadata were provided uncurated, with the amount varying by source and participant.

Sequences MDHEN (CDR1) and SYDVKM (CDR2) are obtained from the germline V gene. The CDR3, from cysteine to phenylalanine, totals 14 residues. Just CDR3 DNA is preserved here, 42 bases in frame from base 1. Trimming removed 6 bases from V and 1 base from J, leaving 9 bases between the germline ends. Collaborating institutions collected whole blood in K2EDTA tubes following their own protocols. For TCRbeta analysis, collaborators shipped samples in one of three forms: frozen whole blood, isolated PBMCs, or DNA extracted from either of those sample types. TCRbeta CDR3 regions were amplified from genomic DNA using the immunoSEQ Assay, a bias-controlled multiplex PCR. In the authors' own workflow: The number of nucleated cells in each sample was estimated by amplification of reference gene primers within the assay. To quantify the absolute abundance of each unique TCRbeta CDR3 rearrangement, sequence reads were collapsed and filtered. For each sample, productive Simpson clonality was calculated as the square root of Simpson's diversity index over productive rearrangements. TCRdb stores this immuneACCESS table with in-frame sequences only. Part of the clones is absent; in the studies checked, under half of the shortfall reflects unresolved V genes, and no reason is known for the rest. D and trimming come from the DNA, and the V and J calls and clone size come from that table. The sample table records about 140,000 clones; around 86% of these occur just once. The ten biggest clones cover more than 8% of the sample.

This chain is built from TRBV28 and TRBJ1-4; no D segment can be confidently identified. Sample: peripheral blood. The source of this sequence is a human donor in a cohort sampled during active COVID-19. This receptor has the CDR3 CASSLGRTNEKLFF. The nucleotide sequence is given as TGTGCCAGCAGCCTGGGCAGAACTAATGAAAAACTGTTTTTT.